Each of the 3 T cell receptor beta chains below was sequenced from the same sample in a study of shared clonotypes between healthy human individuals. Assay used: immunoSEQ multiplex PCR; TCRdb lists only in-frame clones, some missing. This table holds fewer than 1.6 million clones, around 98.5% found once. What was sequenced was naive CD4+ T cells sorted from blood. Sample subset: CD45RA+ positively selected. The receptors stem from a man aged 30-40 years in good health.

The J gene is TRBJ1-1, the V gene TRBV18; tentative D call: TRBD1 (5 bases). The length of the CDR3 is 18 residues. Deletions cut 3 bases from V and 0 bases from J, with 20 bases between. CDR1 is KGHSH and CDR2 is LQKENI in the germline V gene. The CDR3 DNA is TGTGCCAGCTCACCGAGGGGCCAGGGACGGGGTATGAACACTGAAGCTTTCTTT. It translates to CASSPRGQGRGMNTEAFF.

V gene TRBV28 combines with J gene TRBJ2-7; D remains unclear. Trimming shortened V by 7 bases and J by 0 bases, and 13 bases separated the two germline ends. The CDR3 has 14 residues. Per germline, CDR1 MDHEN and CDR2 SYDVKM. CDR3 DNA sequence: TGTGCCAGCAACCTACACGGAAGCTCCTACGAGCAGTACTTC. Its translation: CASNLHGSSYEQYF. Based on the CDR3 plus reference TRBV28 and TRBJ2-7, the full variable domain is DVKVTQSSRYLVKRTGEKVFLECVQDMDHENMFWYRQDPGLGLRLIYFSYDVKMKEKGDIPEGYSVSREKKERFSLILESASTNQTSMYLCASNLHGSSYEQYFGPGTRLTVT.

This chain uses TRBV6-6 with TRBJ1-2; D may be TRBD1 (5 bases). CDR3 length equals 14 residues. Germline CDR1 is MNHNY and CDR2 is SVGAGI (reference sequence). Trimming removed 6 bases from V and 2 bases from J, with 13 bases in between. This chain's CDR3 is CASSDSNNNYGYTF. CDR3 in DNA: TGTGCCAGCAGCGACAGTAATAACAACTATGGCTACACCTTC.